A single sample is the source of the 28 T cell receptor beta chains below, sequenced in a study of Ad26.COV2.S vaccination and SARS-CoV-2 variants. Treatment of the sample: roughly 18 received Ad26.COV2.S at low or high dose, single or two shots; 5 received placebo; per-sample allocation not given. Day 63 after the first vaccine or placebo injection was the time point for sampling. Measured with immunoSEQ multiplex PCR; TCRdb has only the in-frame clones, and not every one. The sample includes about 350,000 clones, approximately 90% of them seen just once. The input for sequencing was peripheral blood, taken in a trial of Ad26.COV2.S vaccine versus placebo. These receptors were taken from a person aged 18 to 65 who received the Ad26.COV2.S COVID-19 vaccine or a placebo.

The table lists this clone with a count of one. The rearrangement joins TRBV25-1 to TRBJ1-6; D gene unclear. The germline CDR1 and CDR2 sequences are MGHDK and SYGVNS. Deletions cut 1 base from V and 10 bases from J, with 14 bases between. The CDR3 runs 15 residues. The CDR3 here is CASSEFTGEGSPLHF. For the CDR3, the DNA is TGTGCCAGCAGTGAATTTACCGGGGAGGGATCACCCCTCCACTTT.

The V gene is TRBV28, the J gene TRBJ1-2; a weak D match, TRBD1 (5 bases). V was trimmed by 6 bases and J by 4 bases, leaving 9 bases between them. This CDR3 spans 12 amino acids. From germline, CDR1 is MDHEN and CDR2 SYDVKM. For the CDR3, the DNA is TGTGCCAGCAGCCGGGACCTCTATGGCTACACCTTC. This encodes CASSRDLYGYTF.

V and J are TRBV28 and TRBJ2-3; no clear D. Germline V lookup: CDR1 MDHEN, CDR2 SYDVKM. The ends were cut back, 5 bases at V and 2 bases at J, with 14 bases in the middle. There are 15 residues in the CDR3. CDR3 residues: CASSRTPGATDTQYF. In DNA form, the CDR3 reads TGTGCCAGCAGTCGGACCCCCGGAGCCACAGATACGCAGTATTTT.

The chain links TRBV19 to TRBJ1-5; D is unclear. CDR3 length: 12 amino acids. The germline V and J ends were trimmed by 8 bases and 3 bases, with 8 bases remaining between them. CDR1 is LNHDA, CDR2 SQIVND, per germline (reference sequence). CDR3 in amino acids: CASSRNNQPQHF. CDR3 bases: TGTGCCAGTTCAAGGAACAATCAGCCCCAGCATTTT.

Here the CDR3 DNA reads TGTGCCAGCAGTTCCCGTACAGGTTATAATTCACCCCTCCACTTT. Protein: CASSSRTGYNSPLHF. The rearrangement joins TRBV28 to TRBJ1-6, with a possible D match to TRBD1 (5 bases). Trimming stripped 4 bases from V and 4 bases from J, with 11 bases between. From germline, CDR1 is MDHEN and CDR2 SYDVKM. CDR3 length: 15 residues.

This clone was recorded only once. The same CDR3 is also encoded by other DNA sequences in this sample. V and J are TRBV12-3 or TRBV12-4 and TRBJ2-5; no firm D call. V dropped 1 base and J dropped 4 bases, with 1 base sitting between them. The CDR3 length is 11 residues. CDR3 loop: CASSLGETQYF. Here the CDR3 DNA reads TGTGCCAGCAGTTTAGGAGAGACCCAGTACTTC.

The chain combines TRBV5-4 with TRBJ1-3; 7 positions agree with TRBD1. V shed 4 bases and J 8 bases; nucleotides not matched to a gene: 12. CDR3 length equals 15 residues. The germline gives CDR1 SGHNT, CDR2 YYREEE (reference sequence). The CDR3 DNA sequence: TGTGCCAGCAGCCCCCAAGGAGGGGGCGACGACACCATATATTTT. Translated: CASSPQGGGDDTIYF.

The rearrangement uses TRBV27 and TRBJ2-3; 9 positions match TRBD1. The length of the CDR3 is 15 residues. V shed 6 bases, J shed 3 bases, and the junction held 7 bases outside the gene matches. Germline CDR1 MNHEY, CDR2 SMNVEV (reference sequence). DNA of the CDR3: TGTGCCAGCAGAGGACAGGGGCAGTGGACAGATACGCAGTATTTT. Encoded protein: CASRGQGQWTDTQYF.

The gene calls are TRBV29-1 and TRBJ2-3, with 7 bases that match TRBD2. This CDR3 region has 13 residues. Trimming at V came to 5 bases and at J to 6 bases, leaving 8 bases not matched to a gene. Germline V CDR1 and CDR2: SQVTM, ANQGSEA. CDR3 region: CSVMRLASDTQYF. In DNA form, the CDR3 reads TGCAGCGTTATGAGACTAGCATCCGATACGCAGTATTTT.

This clone has a handful of counts. V is TRBV30 and J is TRBJ1-1; D is possibly TRBD1 (5 bases). CDR3 size: 13 residues. V was clipped by 0 bases and J by 4 bases, with 9 bases between them. The germline V gene encodes CDR1 GTSNPN and CDR2 SVGIG (reference sequence). CDR3 protein: CAWSVQEFTEAFF. The CDR3 coding sequence is TGTGCCTGGAGTGTACAGGAGTTCACTGAAGCTTTCTTT.

V and J are TRBV30 and TRBJ2-5; D is possibly TRBD2 (6 bases). Germline CDR1 is GTSNPN and CDR2 is SVGIG (reference sequence). This CDR3 comprises 13 residues. V was trimmed by 0 bases and J by 4 bases, leaving 9 bases between them. The CDR3 nucleotides are TGTGCCTGGAGTGTACGTAGCGGAGAGACCCAGTACTTC. This gives the protein CAWSVRSGETQYF.

This clone came up once. The chain uses TRBV5-6 and TRBJ2-1, with D unresolved. CDR3 length equals 15 residues. With 0 bases removed from V and 0 bases from J, the gap between germline ends came to 7 bases. The V gene's germline CDR1 is SGHDT and CDR2 YYEEEE. The CDR3 DNA reads TGTGCCAGCAGCTTGGGACTTGGCTCCTACAATGAGCAGTTCTTC. Its translation is CASSLGLGSYNEQFF.

The genes are TRBV6-5 and TRBJ1-1; D remains unclear. The germline V and J ends were trimmed by 0 bases and 1 base, with 6 bases remaining between them. CDR1 is MNHEY, CDR2 SVGAGI, per germline. The CDR3 has 14 amino acids. CDR3 sequence (DNA): TGTGCCAGCAGTTACTCGGTCCCGAACACTGAAGCTTTCTTT. Translation: CASSYSVPNTEAFF.

The rearrangement uses TRBV5-5 and TRBJ2-2, with 10 bases lining up with TRBD2. This CDR3 spans 15 amino acids. V was pared by 4 bases and J by 3 bases, with 3 bases of the junction left unmatched. Germline lookup yields CDR1 SGHKS and CDR2 YYEKEE (reference sequence). DNA of the CDR3: TGTGCCAGCAGCCTCGGACTAGCGGACACCGGGGAGCTGTTTTTT. It encodes CASSLGLADTGELFF.

This sequence joins TRBV30 and TRBJ2-1; 8 positions agree with TRBD2. After removal of 0 bases from V and 9 bases from J, the junction contained 7 bases not matched to a gene. CDR1 is GTSNPN, CDR2 SVGIG, per germline (reference sequence). This CDR3 region has 14 residues. CDR3 residues: CAWSVFPGGGEQFF. Written as DNA, the CDR3 is TGTGCCTGGAGTGTATTTCCCGGGGGGGGTGAGCAGTTCTTC.

The V and J genes are TRBV18 and TRBJ2-7; the match to TRBD2 covers 7 bases. The CDR3 is 14 residues long. The ends lost 6 bases at V and 7 bases at J; junction bases unmatched: 12. Per the germline V gene, CDR1 is KGHSH and CDR2 is LQKENI. The CDR3 DNA is TGTGCCAGCTCGGGACTATGGGCAAACGGGGAGCAGTACTTC. Its protein is CASSGLWANGEQYF.

The chain links TRBV4-1 to TRBJ1-1; the D gene is possibly TRBD1 (6 bases). Trimming took off 4 bases at V and 1 base at J, with 16 bases between the two ends. CDR1 and CDR2 (germline): MGHRA, YSYEKL. This CDR3 has 16 amino acids. The CDR3 loop reads CASSREGVLQNTEAFF. The DNA of the CDR3 is TGCGCCAGCAGCCGAGAGGGGGTCCTCCAGAACACTGAAGCTTTCTTT.

This chain links TRBV13 with TRBJ2-7; TRBD1 aligns across 8 bases. From germline, CDR1 is PRHDT and CDR2 FYEKMQ (reference sequence). Germline trimming cut 5 bases from V and 3 bases from J; bases unmatched to any gene: 6. The CDR3 contains 14 residues. CDR3 amino acids: CASSAATGGYEQYF. CDR3 bases: TGTGCCAGCAGCGCCGCCACAGGGGGCTACGAGCAGTACTTC.

The V and J genes are TRBV27 and TRBJ1-5, with TRBD1 matching over 7 bases. Per the germline V gene, CDR1 is MNHEY and CDR2 is SMNVEV (reference sequence). The CDR3 runs 15 residues. V was pared by 4 bases and J by 3 bases, with 6 bases of the junction left unmatched. CDR3 sequence (DNA): TGTGCCAGCAGTTCCGGGACAGCCTACAATCAGCCCCAGCATTTT. Translated: CASSSGTAYNQPQHF.

This chain uses TRBV18 with TRBJ2-7; possible D gene TRBD1, 5 bases. V was trimmed by 4 bases and J by 6 bases, leaving 13 bases between them. This CDR3 is 13 amino acids long. From germline, CDR1 is KGHSH and CDR2 LQKENI. The DNA of the CDR3 is TGTGCCAGCTCACTCACCAGGGAAGGCGAGCAGTACTTC. As protein: CASSLTREGEQYF. Together with reference TRBV18 and TRBJ2-7, the CDR3 gives the full variable domain: NAGVMQNPRHLVRRRGQEARLRCSPMKGHSHVYWYRQLPEEGLKFMVYLQKENIIDESGMPKERFSAEFPKEGPSILRIQQVVRGDSAAYFCASSLTREGEQYFGPGTRLTVT.

The chain is built from TRBV3-1 (or the pseudogene TRBV3-2) and TRBJ2-7; unclear D gene. The CDR3 extends over 14 amino acids. V lost 4 bases, J lost 1 base, and 11 bases lay in between. Germline assignment: CDR1 LGHDT and CDR2 YNNKEL (reference sequence). The CDR3 DNA reads as TGTGCCAGCAGCCTTGGAAGGAATTCCTACGAGCAGTACTTC. It encodes CASSLGRNSYEQYF.

This rearrangement joins TRBV6-5 to TRBJ1-2; perhaps TRBD1 as D (5 bases). Germline V gene sequence: CDR1 MNHEY, CDR2 SVGAGI. The CDR3 contains 15 residues. Deletions cut 8 bases from V and 0 bases from J, with 16 bases between. This CDR3 is CASVRVTPANYGYTF. The CDR3 region has the DNA TGTGCCAGCGTCAGGGTAACCCCAGCTAACTATGGCTACACCTTC.

V is TRBV4-1 and J is TRBJ2-5, with 7 nucleotides matching TRBD2. Per the germline V gene, CDR1 is MGHRA and CDR2 is YSYEKL. This CDR3 is 13 amino acids long. The V and J ends lost 4 bases and 2 bases, in that order; junction bases with no gene match: 1. CDR3 protein: CASSRGGQETQYF. The CDR3 DNA follows: TGCGCCAGCAGCCGCGGGGGACAAGAGACCCAGTACTTC.

The rearrangement joins TRBV7-8 to TRBJ2-7, with TRBD1 matching over 7 bases. With V trimmed by 5 bases and J by 6 bases, 7 bases remained unmatched. CDR1 is SGHVS, CDR2 FQNEAQ, per germline. The CDR3 extends over 13 amino acids. CDR3 protein: CASSLGQASEQYF. CDR3 coding DNA: TGTGCCAGCAGCCTAGGACAGGCCTCCGAGCAGTACTTC.

The V and J genes are TRBV7-3 and TRBJ1-5; the D is unclear. The CDR3 runs 15 residues. Trimming shortened V by 4 bases and J by 6 bases, and 16 bases separated the two germline ends. Germline assignment: CDR1 SGHTA and CDR2 FQGTGA. This CDR3 reads CASSSHTVSFQPQHF. CDR3 bases: TGTGCCAGCAGCTCCCATACAGTCTCTTTTCAGCCCCAGCATTTT.

The J gene is TRBJ2-1, the V gene TRBV7-9; tentatively, D is TRBD1 (5 bases). V was clipped by 5 bases and J by 6 bases, with 17 bases between them. The CDR3 spans 15 residues. CDR1 and CDR2 from the germline V gene are SEHNR and FQNEAQ (reference sequence). The CDR3 reads CASSVDRGPLNEQFF. CDR3 DNA sequence: TGTGCCAGCAGCGTGGATAGGGGCCCGCTCAATGAGCAGTTCTTC.

The J gene is TRBJ2-2, the V gene TRBV7-9, with unresolved D. From germline, CDR1 is SEHNR and CDR2 FQNEAQ (reference sequence). This CDR3 spans 15 amino acids. The V and J ends lost 0 bases and 4 bases respectively, with 9 bases between them. CDR3 nucleotide sequence: TGTGCCAGCAGCTTAGCTCTGGGGATCACCGGGGAGCTGTTTTTT. Amino acids: CASSLALGITGELFF.

This clone was picked up one time. V usage is TRBV7-2 and J usage is TRBJ1-3; D ambiguous. The V gene's germline CDR1 is SGHTA and CDR2 FQGNSA. The CDR3 runs to 15 residues. V was pared by 1 base and J by 1 base, with 8 bases between. CDR3 sequence (DNA): TGTGCCAGCAGCTTAGGAGTTCCTTCTGGAAACACCATATATTTT. This codes for CASSLGVPSGNTIYF.